One and the same sample provided the 3 T cell receptor beta chains below, sequenced in a study of blood T cell repertoires in COVID-19. Measured with immunoSEQ multiplex PCR; TCRdb has only the in-frame clones, and not every one. The repertoire holds under 200,000 clones, 80% to 90% seen once, with around 8.3% in the top ten. Specimen: peripheral blood. All receptors derive from a man in his 60s with acute or convalescent COVID-19.

The chain uses TRBV5-6 and TRBJ1-1; D is unresolved. The CDR3 is made up of 12 amino acids. V lost 1 base, J lost 6 bases, and 7 bases lay in between. Germline loops: CDR1 SGHDT, CDR2 YYEEEE. The CDR3 bases are TGTGCCAGCAGCTTGTTACAGTCTGAAGCTTTCTTT. Its translation: CASSLLQSEAFF.

This chain connects TRBV6-5 to TRBJ1-1; TRBD1 matches at 7 bases. After removal of 6 bases from V and 1 base from J, the junction contained 5 bases not matched to a gene. The CDR3 spans 14 residues. The V gene's germline CDR1 is MNHEY and CDR2 SVGAGI. CDR3 nucleotide sequence: TGTGCCAGCAGGAGTAGACAGGGGAACACTGAAGCTTTCTTT. Translation: CASRSRQGNTEAFF.

V is TRBV30 and J is TRBJ2-1; 7 bases line up with TRBD2. V lost 1 base to trimming and J lost 4 bases; unmatched junction nucleotides: 4. This CDR3 spans 14 amino acids. CDR1 and CDR2 from the germline V gene are GTSNPN and SVGIG (reference sequence). This CDR3 is CAWSAGTTYNEQFF. The CDR3 nucleotides are TGTGCCTGGAGTGCCGGGACTACTTACAATGAGCAGTTCTTC.